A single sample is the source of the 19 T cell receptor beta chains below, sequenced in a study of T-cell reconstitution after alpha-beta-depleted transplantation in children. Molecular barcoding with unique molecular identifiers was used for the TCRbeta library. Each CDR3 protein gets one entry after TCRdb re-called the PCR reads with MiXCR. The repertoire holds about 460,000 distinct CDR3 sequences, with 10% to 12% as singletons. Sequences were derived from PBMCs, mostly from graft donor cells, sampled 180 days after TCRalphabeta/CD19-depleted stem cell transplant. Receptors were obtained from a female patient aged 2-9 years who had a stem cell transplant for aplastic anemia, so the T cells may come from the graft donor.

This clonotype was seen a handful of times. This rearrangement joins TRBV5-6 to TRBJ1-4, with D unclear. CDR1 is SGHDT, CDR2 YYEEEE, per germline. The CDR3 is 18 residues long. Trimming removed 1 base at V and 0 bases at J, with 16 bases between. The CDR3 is CASSLRRIAVATNEKLFF. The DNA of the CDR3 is TGTGCCAGCAGCTTGCGCCGAATCGCGGTTGCAACTAATGAAAAACTGTTTTTT.

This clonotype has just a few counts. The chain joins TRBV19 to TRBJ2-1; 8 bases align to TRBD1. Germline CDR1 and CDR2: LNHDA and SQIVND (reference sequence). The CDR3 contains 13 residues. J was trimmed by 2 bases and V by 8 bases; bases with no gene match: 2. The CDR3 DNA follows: TGTGCCAGTCGGACAGGGACCTACAATGAGCAGTTCTTC. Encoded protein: CASRTGTYNEQFF. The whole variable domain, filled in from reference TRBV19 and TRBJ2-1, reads DGGITQSPKYLFRKEGQNVTLSCEQNLNHDAMYWYRQDPGQGLRLIYYSQIVNDFQKGDIAEGYSVSREKKESFPLTVTSAQKNPTAFYLCASRTGTYNEQFFGPGTRLTVL.

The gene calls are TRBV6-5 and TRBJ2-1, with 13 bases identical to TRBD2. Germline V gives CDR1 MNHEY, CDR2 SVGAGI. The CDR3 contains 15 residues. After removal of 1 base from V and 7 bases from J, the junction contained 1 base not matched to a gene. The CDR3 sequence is CASSYLGLAGNEQFF. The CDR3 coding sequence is TGTGCCAGCAGTTACTTGGGACTAGCGGGAAATGAGCAGTTCTTC.

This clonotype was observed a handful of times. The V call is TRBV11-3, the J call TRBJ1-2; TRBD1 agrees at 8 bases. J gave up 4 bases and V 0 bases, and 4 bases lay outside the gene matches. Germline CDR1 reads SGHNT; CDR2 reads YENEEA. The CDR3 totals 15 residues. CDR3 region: CASSLDQGQGYGYTF. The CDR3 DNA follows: TGTGCCAGCAGCTTAGATCAAGGACAGGGCTATGGCTACACCTTC. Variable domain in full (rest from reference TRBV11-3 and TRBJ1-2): EAGVVQSPRYKIIEKKQPVAFWCNPISGHNTLYWYLQNLGQGPELLIRYENEEAVDDSQLPKDRFSAERLKGVDSTLKIQPAELGDSAVYLCASSLDQGQGYGYTFGSGTRLTVV.

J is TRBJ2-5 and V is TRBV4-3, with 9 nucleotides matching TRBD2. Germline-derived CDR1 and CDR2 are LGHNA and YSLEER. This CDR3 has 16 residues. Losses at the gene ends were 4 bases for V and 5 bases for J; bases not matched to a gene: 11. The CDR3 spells CASSPRGGRTIETQYF. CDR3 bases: TGCGCCAGCAGCCCGCGGGGGGGTCGGACGATTGAGACCCAGTACTTC.

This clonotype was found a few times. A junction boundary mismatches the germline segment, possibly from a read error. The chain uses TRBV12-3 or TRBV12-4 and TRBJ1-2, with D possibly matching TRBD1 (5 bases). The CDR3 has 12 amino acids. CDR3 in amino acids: CASSLNSGGVAF. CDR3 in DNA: TGTGCCAGCAGTTTAAATTCTGGGGGGGTCGCTTTC.

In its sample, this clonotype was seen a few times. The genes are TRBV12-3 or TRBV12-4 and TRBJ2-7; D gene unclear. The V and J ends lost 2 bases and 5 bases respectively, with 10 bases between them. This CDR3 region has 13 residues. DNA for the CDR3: TGTGCCAGCAGTTTACCAGGTATCGACGAGCAGTACTTC. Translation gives CASSLPGIDEQYF.

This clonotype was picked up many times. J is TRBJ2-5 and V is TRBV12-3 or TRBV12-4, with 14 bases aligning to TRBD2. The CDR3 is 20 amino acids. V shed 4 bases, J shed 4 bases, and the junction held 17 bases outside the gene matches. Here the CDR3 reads CASSSPPGTSGSGGLETQYF. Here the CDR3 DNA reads TGTGCCAGCAGTTCCCCTCCCGGGACTAGCGGGAGTGGGGGCTTAGAGACCCAGTACTTC.

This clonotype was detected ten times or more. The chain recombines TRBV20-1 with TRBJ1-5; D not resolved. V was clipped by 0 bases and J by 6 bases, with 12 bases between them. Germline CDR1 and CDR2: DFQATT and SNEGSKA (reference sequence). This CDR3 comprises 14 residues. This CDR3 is CSAREGTATQPQHF. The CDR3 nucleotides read TGCAGTGCTAGAGAAGGCACGGCCACTCAGCCCCAGCATTTT.

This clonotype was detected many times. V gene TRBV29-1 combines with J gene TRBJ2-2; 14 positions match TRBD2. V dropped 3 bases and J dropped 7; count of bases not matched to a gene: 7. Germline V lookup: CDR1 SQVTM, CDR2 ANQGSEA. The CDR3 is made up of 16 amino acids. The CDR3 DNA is TGCAGCGTTGAGGAGACTAGCGGGAGGGCCGGCGGGGAGCTGTTTTTT. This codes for CSVEETSGRAGGELFF.

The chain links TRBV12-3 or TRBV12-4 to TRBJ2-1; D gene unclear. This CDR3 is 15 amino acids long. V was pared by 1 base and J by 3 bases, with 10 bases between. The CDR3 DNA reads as TGTGCCAGCAGTTTAGGGCCCGTGGACTACAATGAGCAGTTCTTC. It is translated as CASSLGPVDYNEQFF.

The CDR3 is CANKQVNTEAFF. The CDR3, as DNA: TGTGCCAACAAACAGGTGAACACTGAAGCTTTCTTT. V is TRBV19 and J is TRBJ1-1; weak D call: TRBD1 (5 bases). CDR1 and CDR2 (germline): LNHDA, SQIVND (reference sequence). V gave up 10 bases and J gave up 0 bases, with 9 bases separating them. The CDR3 spans 12 residues. Full variable domain (outside the CDR3, taken from reference TRBV19 and TRBJ1-1): DGGITQSPKYLFRKEGQNVTLSCEQNLNHDAMYWYRQDPGQGLRLIYYSQIVNDFQKGDIAEGYSVSREKKESFPLTVTSAQKNPTAFYLCANKQVNTEAFFGQGTRLTVV.

The CDR3 reads CASSLLSSGDTGELFF. CDR3 coding DNA: TGCGCCAGCAGCCTACTGAGTAGCGGGGATACCGGGGAGCTGTTTTTT. The rearrangement links TRBV5-1 to TRBJ2-2; TRBD2 aligns across 8 bases. The J segment lost 5 bases and the V segment lost 4 bases, leaving 10 bases of the junction unmatched. Per the germline V gene, CDR1 is SGHRS and CDR2 is YFSETQ. There are 16 residues in the CDR3.

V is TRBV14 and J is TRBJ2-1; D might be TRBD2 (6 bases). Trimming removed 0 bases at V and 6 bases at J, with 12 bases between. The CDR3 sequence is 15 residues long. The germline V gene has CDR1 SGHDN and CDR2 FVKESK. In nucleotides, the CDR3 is TGTGCCAGCAGCCAAGAGAGGCGGAGGGTCAATGAGCAGTTCTTC. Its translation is CASSQERRRVNEQFF.

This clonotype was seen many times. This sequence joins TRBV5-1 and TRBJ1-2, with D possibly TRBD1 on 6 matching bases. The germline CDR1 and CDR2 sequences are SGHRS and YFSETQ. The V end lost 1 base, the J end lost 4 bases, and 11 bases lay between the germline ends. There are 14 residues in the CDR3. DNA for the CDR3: TGCGCCAGCAGCTTGCAGGGGATTGGCTATGGCTACACCTTC. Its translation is CASSLQGIGYGYTF.

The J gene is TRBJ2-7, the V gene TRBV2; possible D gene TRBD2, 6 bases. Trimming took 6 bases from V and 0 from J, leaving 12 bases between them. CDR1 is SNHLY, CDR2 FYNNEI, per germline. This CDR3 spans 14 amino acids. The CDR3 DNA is TGTGCCAGCAGGGGGGTGACTAGCTCCTACGAGCAGTACGTC. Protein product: CASRGVTSSYEQYV.

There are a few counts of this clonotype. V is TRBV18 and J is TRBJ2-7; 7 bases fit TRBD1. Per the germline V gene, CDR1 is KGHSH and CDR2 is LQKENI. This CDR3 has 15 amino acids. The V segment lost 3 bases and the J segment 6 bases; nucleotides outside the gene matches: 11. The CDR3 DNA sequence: TGTGCCAGCTCACCGATCAGGGGGAGTCTACGCGAGCAGTACTTC. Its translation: CASSPIRGSLREQYF. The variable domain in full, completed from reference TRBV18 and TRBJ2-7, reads NAGVMQNPRHLVRRRGQEARLRCSPMKGHSHVYWYRQLPEEGLKFMVYLQKENIIDESGMPKERFSAEFPKEGPSILRIQQVVRGDSAAYFCASSPIRGSLREQYFGPGTRLTVT.

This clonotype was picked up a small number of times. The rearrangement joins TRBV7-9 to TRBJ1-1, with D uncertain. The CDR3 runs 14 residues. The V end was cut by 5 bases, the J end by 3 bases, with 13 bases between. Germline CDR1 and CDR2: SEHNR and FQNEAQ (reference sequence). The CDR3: CASSRLGSYTEAFF. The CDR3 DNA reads TGTGCCAGCAGCCGCCTGGGCAGCTACACTGAAGCTTTCTTT.

CDR3 coding DNA: TGCGCCAGCAGCTTGGTGGGGTTTGGGGCCAACGTCCTGACTTTC. Protein sequence: CASSLVGFGANVLTF. The V and J genes are TRBV5-1 and TRBJ2-6, with no clear D. Germline-derived CDR1 and CDR2 are SGHRS and YFSETQ. Trimming left V 0 bases short and J 3 bases short, with 7 bases between. CDR3 size: 15 residues.